The next 25 T cell receptor beta chains were all read from a single sample in a study of CD8+CD57+ T cells in acquired aplastic anemia. Only patients with CD8+CD57+ cell expansion on flow cytometry were chosen for sequencing. It was genomic DNA that served as the template for profiling TCR beta VDJ and CDR3. TCRdb re-called the reads with MiXCR, one entry per CDR3 protein. The sample consists of hundreds of thousands of distinct CDR3 sequences, roughly 82% of them appearing once. What was sequenced was sorted CD4+, CD8+, or CD8+CD57+ T cells (not recorded which) from PBMCs. Source of these receptors: a human donor with aplastic anemia.

A note on this clonotype: A junction boundary mismatches the germline segment, possibly from a read error. The chain joins TRBV7-2 to TRBJ2-5; TRBD2 matches 7 bases. The CDR3 runs to 14 residues. The V gene's germline CDR1 is SGHTA and CDR2 FQGNSA. CDR3 sequence reads: CATSLAGGPNTQYF. The CDR3 DNA sequence: TGTGCCACCAGCTTAGCGGGCGGTCCAAATACCCAGTATTTC.

The V and J genes are TRBV7-2 and TRBJ2-7; maybe TRBD2 (5 bases). Germline CDR1 is SGHTA and CDR2 is FQGNSA. The CDR3 loop spans 15 amino acids. With 5 bases removed from V and 13 bases from J, the gap between germline ends came to 27 bases. The CDR3 DNA reads as TGTGCCAGCAGCGGGGAGCCAGTCGGCTCATACGTGCACTACTTC. Protein: CASSGEPVGSYVHYF. Combining the CDR3 with reference TRBV7-2 and TRBJ2-7 gives the whole variable domain GAGVSQSPSNKVTEKGKDVELRCDPISGHTALYWYRQSLGQGLEFLIYFQGNSAPDKSGLPSDRFSAERTGGSVSTLTIQRTQQEDSAVYLCASSGEPVGSYVHYFGPGTRLTVT.

As regards this clonotype: The junction shows a germline mismatch at one end, possibly a read error. The J gene is TRBJ2-7, the V gene TRBV9, with D possibly being TRBD1 or TRBD2 (5 bases each). This CDR3 spans 14 amino acids. Germline lookup yields CDR1 SGDLS and CDR2 YYNGEE. CDR3: CASSGRGLPYAQYF. CDR3 coding DNA: TGTGCCAGCAGCGGCCGGGGCCTACCCTACGCGCAGTACTTC.

Sample share makes this clonotype medium-sized. V and J are TRBV2 and TRBJ1-2; D uncertain. Trimming pared 1 base from V and 2 bases from J, leaving 8 bases between. Germline-derived CDR1 and CDR2 are SNHLY and FYNNEI. The CDR3 is made up of 14 amino acids. The CDR3 bases are TGTGCCAGCAGTGAAGGGACGGTAAACTATGGCTACACCTTC. Its protein is CASSEGTVNYGYTF.

The rearrangement links TRBV7-8 to TRBJ2-3; possibly TRBD1 or TRBD2 for D (6 bases each). The CDR3 runs 13 residues. Germline CDR1 and CDR2: SGHVS and FQNEAQ. Trimming removed 4 bases at V and 14 bases at J, with 19 bases between. The CDR3 protein is CASSYGGRPNTYF. The DNA of the CDR3 is TGTGCCAGCAGCTACGGGGGCAGACCCAATACGTATTTT.

The rearrangement links TRBV29-1 to TRBJ2-5, with no clear D. Matching the DNA end better, TRBJ2-7 makes the J call doubtful. CDR1 is SQVTM, CDR2 ANQGSEA, per germline. The length of the CDR3 is 13 residues. In nucleotides, the CDR3 is TGCAGCGTTGCCTCTGCGTTCGCCTACGAGCAGTACTTC. Encoded protein: CSVASAFAYEQYF.

The chain is built from TRBV7-2 and TRBJ2-3, with D possibly being TRBD2 (7 bases). Trimming cost V 5 bases and J 14 bases, with 26 bases left between them. The germline V gene encodes CDR1 SGHTA and CDR2 FQGNSA. The CDR3 runs to 15 residues. CDR3 residues: CASSPLGGGQESVYF. The DNA for the CDR3 is TGTGCCAGCAGCCCACTAGGGGGGGGGCAGGAGTCCGTGTATTTT.

As concerns this clonotype: This CDR3 fails to terminate in the conserved phenylalanine or tryptophan, so it likely reflects a read error. The DNA is omitted, as the CDR3 cannot be located on it reliably, and the CDR3 follows TCRdb's listing. The chain is built from TRBV9 and TRBJ1-2. The CDR3 extends over 13 residues, inclusive of both ends. The V gene's germline CDR1 is SGDLS and CDR2 YYNGEE. Here the CDR3 reads CASSVGPDTQYIV.

This clonotype was counted a few times. The chain joins TRBV29-1 to TRBJ2-3; TRBD1 matches at 10 bases. CDR3 length: 16 residues. Germline CDR1 is SQVTM and CDR2 is ANQGSEA. Unmatched junction bases numbered 14, after V lost 5 bases and J lost 6 bases. The CDR3 region is CSVLGGTGEKEDTQYF. DNA for the CDR3: TGCAGCGTTCTCGGAGGGACAGGGGAAAAAGAGGATACGCAGTATTTT.

V usage is TRBV7-8 and J usage is TRBJ2-7; the D gene is possibly TRBD2 (6 bases). CDR1 and CDR2 (germline): SGHVS, FQNEAQ. CDR3 length equals 18 residues. Trimming cost V 0 bases and J 1 base, with 19 bases left between them. For the CDR3, the DNA is TGTGCCAGCAGCTTAGCGGGAGGCGCCGATACGCAGTCCTACGAGCAGTACGTC. This translates into CASSLAGGADTQSYEQYV.

This clonotype occurred once. This may stem from a read error, because a much larger clone lies one nucleotide away. The CDR3 end shows no conserved phenylalanine or tryptophan, and so a read error is likely. The chain is built from TRBV2 and TRBJ2-7, with D unclear. The V gene's germline CDR1 is SNHLY and CDR2 FYNNEI. V was clipped by 6 bases and J by 0 bases, with 12 bases between them. The CDR3 is 14 amino acids. DNA for the CDR3: TGTGCCAGCAGCTTAGGGCGGTACTCCTACGAGCAGTACTTG. Translating it yields CASSLGRYSYEQYL.

A note on this clonotype: A read error may produce the germline difference seen at one junction end. V gene TRBV7-3 combines with J gene TRBJ2-3; D not resolved. This CDR3 spans 14 amino acids. CDR1 SGHTA and CDR2 FQGTGA come from the germline V gene. The CDR3 nucleotides are TGTGCCAGCAGCTTAACGGAGCGTGCCGACAAGCATGAGTTT. As protein: CASSLTERADKHEF. Combining the CDR3 with reference TRBV7-3 and TRBJ2-3 gives the whole variable domain GAGVSQTPSNKVTEKGKYVELRCDPISGHTALYWYRQSLGQGPEFLIYFQGTGAADDSGLPNDRFFAVRPEGSVSTLKIQRTERGDSAVYLCASSLTERADKHEFGPGTRLTVL.

A word on this clonotype: Lacking the conserved final phenylalanine or tryptophan, this CDR3 likely reflects a read error. CDR3 residues: CATRTNGTGDEQFS. The CDR3 DNA sequence: TGTGCCACCAGGACCAACGGGACTGGGGATGAGCAGTTCTCT. J is TRBJ2-1 and V is TRBV24-1; TRBD2 might be the D (6 bases). V lost 7 bases, J lost 8 bases, and 17 bases lay in between. The CDR3 is made up of 14 amino acids. Germline V gene data show CDR1 as KGHDR and CDR2 as SFDVKD.

The gene calls are TRBV13 and TRBJ1-5; D unresolved. The DNA end lines up better with TRBJ2-3; the J call may be wrong. This CDR3 is built from 14 residues. The germline gives CDR1 PRHDT, CDR2 FYEKMQ (reference sequence). The CDR3 nucleotides are TGTGCCAGCAGCGAACAGTGTACCAAGGAGCCCCAGTATTTT. As protein: CASSEQCTKEPQYF.

This clonotype was counted between two and nine times. This chain's CDR3 is CASSFHPDGTENYYEQYV. CDR3 DNA: TGTGCCAGCAGCTTTCATCCAGACGGGACAGAGAACTACTACGAGCAGTACGTC. J is TRBJ2-7 and V is TRBV7-8, with 7 positions matching TRBD1. Germline lookup yields CDR1 SGHVS and CDR2 FQNEAQ. V shed 3 bases, J shed 3 bases, and the junction held 17 bases outside the gene matches. This CDR3 has 18 residues.

The chain links TRBV5-5 to TRBJ2-2; D not certain. CDR3 size: 13 residues. Trimming pared 0 bases from V and 6 bases from J, leaving 6 bases between. CDR1 and CDR2 from the germline V gene are SGHKS and YYEKEE (reference sequence). The CDR3 here is CASSLVNAGELFF. The CDR3 DNA follows: TGTGCCAGCAGCTTGGTCAACGCCGGGGAGCTGTTTTTT.

Points on this clonotype: The junction does not match germline at one end; this may be a read error. Written as DNA, the CDR3 is TGTGCCAGCAGCGGAGGCGGCGGGACAGATACGCAGTACTTT. Protein: CASSGGGGTDTQYF. V and J are TRBV15 and TRBJ2-3, with TRBD1 as a possible D gene (7 bases). This CDR3 comprises 14 residues. CDR1 and CDR2 (germline): LNHNV, YYDKDF (reference sequence).

Concerning this clonotype itself: A read error may produce the germline difference seen at one junction end. CDR3: CASSFHPDETAHSF. The DNA for the CDR3 is TGTGCCAGCAGCTTTCATCCAGACGAGACAGCCCATTCCTTC. The J gene is TRBJ2-5, the V gene TRBV7-8; D is possibly TRBD1 (5 bases). In germline, CDR1 is SGHVS, CDR2 FQNEAQ. The CDR3 is made up of 14 amino acids. The complete variable domain, with remaining parts taken from reference TRBV7-8 and TRBJ2-5, reads GAGVSQSPRYKVAKRGQDVALRCDPISGHVSLFWYQQALGQGPEFLTYFQNEAQLDKSGLPSDRFFAERPEGSVSTLKIQRTQQEDSAVYLCASSFHPDETAHSFGPGTRLLVL.

Comment on this clonotype: This is likely a read error, given that the CDR3 carries no conserved phenylalanine or tryptophan at its end. The DNA is omitted, as the CDR3 cannot be located on it reliably, and the CDR3 follows TCRdb's listing. The V and J genes are TRBV7-9 and TRBJ2-3; the table's D gene call, TRBD1, was not cross checked with the DNA. Including both end residues, the CDR3 is 13 amino acids long. Per germline, CDR1 SEHNR and CDR2 FQNEAQ (reference sequence). CDR3 residues: CASSVQRRGGSDE.

The sample holds a few counts of this clonotype. The V gene is TRBV7-2, the J gene TRBJ2-1, with TRBD2 matching over 9 bases. CDR3 length: 16 amino acids. Trimming removed 3 bases from V and 8 bases from J; junction bases left unmatched: 11. Germline V CDR1 and CDR2: SGHTA, FQGNSA. CDR3 protein: CASSFEGSGGTDEQFF. Here the CDR3 DNA reads TGTGCCAGCAGCTTTGAGGGAAGCGGGGGGACCGATGAGCAGTTCTTC.

With regard to this clonotype: At one boundary the junction diverges from the germline segment, which might be a read error. The J gene is TRBJ1-1, the V gene TRBV7-9, with no clear D. In germline, CDR1 is SEHNR, CDR2 FQNEAQ (reference sequence). This CDR3 comprises 15 residues. The CDR3 spells CASSLAVGRDTQYFF. The CDR3, as DNA: TGTGCCAGTAGCTTAGCGGTAGGTCGGGATACGCAGTATTTCTTT.

The V gene is TRBV25-1, the J gene TRBJ2-3, with D uncertain. V was clipped by 4 bases and J by 6 bases, with 17 bases between them. The CDR3 runs 15 residues. The germline gives CDR1 MGHDK, CDR2 SYGVNS. The CDR3 sequence is CASSALDGASDTQYF. For the CDR3, the DNA is TGTGCCAGCAGTGCCCTGGACGGAGCCAGTGATACGCAGTATTTT.

Details on this clonotype: A much more abundant neighbour one base away suggests this may be a read error. The rearrangement links TRBV27 to TRBJ1-5; 8 bases match TRBD1. Germline V gene lookup returns CDR1 MNHEY and CDR2 SMNVEV (reference sequence). This CDR3 comprises 16 residues. In DNA, the CDR3 is TGTGCCAGCAGCCAAATAACAGGGGGGTGGGTTCAGCCCAAGCATTTT. It encodes CASSQITGGWVQPKHF.

This clonotype is a singleton in its sample. This sequence joins TRBV20-1 and TRBJ1-1; D is possibly TRBD1 (6 bases). Trimming took off 3 bases at V and 1 base at J, with 15 bases between the two ends. Germline CDR1 is DFQATT and CDR2 is SNEGSKA (reference sequence). The CDR3 is made up of 15 amino acids. The CDR3 spells CSASGGTRRNTEAFF. In DNA, the CDR3 is TGCAGTGCTAGTGGGGGGACACGACGGAACACTGAAGCTTTCTTT.

V gene TRBV13 combines with J gene TRBJ2-1; 7 bases line up with TRBD2. V shed 8 bases, J shed 2 bases, and the junction held 9 bases outside the gene matches. Looked up from germline, CDR1 is PRHDT and CDR2 is FYEKMQ (reference sequence). The length of the CDR3 is 15 residues. The CDR3 region is CASGGASGAYNEQFF. In DNA, the CDR3 is TGTGCCAGCGGAGGAGCTAGCGGAGCCTACAATGAGCAGTTCTTC.